These T cell receptor beta chains were read from a single sample in a study of blood T cell repertoires in COVID-19. Sequencing used immunoSEQ multiplex PCR; TCRdb keeps in-frame clones, though not all of them. The sample has over 200,000 clones; 75% to 90% are singletons. The sequenced sample consisted of peripheral blood. These receptors all stem from a man younger than 40 with COVID-19, enrolled during active disease. The CDR3 runs from the conserved cysteine through the conserved F or W. D genes are given only for firm matches. Where a row states a size, it is once, few, many or the class of an expanded clone; other rows omit it.

v_call: TRBV28
clone_size: NA
cdr3_length: 13
j_call: TRBJ2-7
d_call: NA
cdr3_nt: TGTGCCAGCGGATCTCGGGTTGCCTACGAGCAGTACTTC
cdr3_aa: CASGSRVAYEQYF

v_call: TRBV27
clone_size: NA
cdr3_length: 11
j_call: TRBJ2-7
d_call: NA
cdr3_nt: TGTGCCAGCAGTTTGAGGGACGAGCAGTACTTC
cdr3_aa: CASSLRDEQYF

v_call: TRBV3-1/TRBV3-2
clone_size: NA
cdr3_length: 15
j_call: TRBJ2-5
d_call: TRBD1
cdr3_nt: TGTGCCAGCAGCCAAGACCCAGGGGGCTACGAGACCCAGTACTTC
cdr3_aa: CASSQDPGGYETQYF

v_call: TRBV6-5
clone_size: NA
cdr3_length: 14
j_call: TRBJ1-1
d_call: TRBD1
cdr3_nt: TGTGCCAGCAGTTACTCGTACAGGGGGGCTGAAGCTTTCTTT
cdr3_aa: CASSYSYRGAEAFF

v_call: TRBV7-8
clone_size: NA
cdr3_length: 12
j_call: TRBJ1-2
d_call: NA
cdr3_nt: TGTGCCAGCAGCTCGTACAGGGATGGCTACACCTTC
cdr3_aa: CASSSYRDGYTF

v_call: TRBV6-5
clone_size: NA
cdr3_length: 14
j_call: TRBJ1-2
d_call: NA
cdr3_nt: TGTGCCAGCAGTTACTCGGCAGGGGCGCAGGGCTACACCTTC
cdr3_aa: CASSYSAGAQGYTF

v_call: TRBV6-2/TRBV6-3
clone_size: NA
cdr3_length: 13
j_call: TRBJ1-2
d_call: TRBD1
cdr3_nt: TGTGCCAGCAGTTACGCTCCGGGACAGGGGACCACCTTC
cdr3_aa: CASSYAPGQGTTF

v_call: TRBV28
clone_size: NA
cdr3_length: 16
j_call: TRBJ1-5
d_call: NA
cdr3_nt: TGTGCCAGCAGACTACCGGCCCCGGGGGGCAATCAGCCCCAGCATTTT
cdr3_aa: CASRLPAPGGNQPQHF

v_call: TRBV5-1
clone_size: NA
cdr3_length: 14
j_call: TRBJ2-5
d_call: TRBD2
cdr3_nt: TGCGCCAGCAGTTATTCTAGCGGGGAAGAGACCCAGTACTTC
cdr3_aa: CASSYSSGEETQYF

v_call: TRBV10-3
clone_size: NA
cdr3_length: 15
j_call: TRBJ2-7
d_call: TRBD2
cdr3_nt: TGTGCCATCAGTGATGAACTAGCGGGGGAATACGAGCAGTACTTC
cdr3_aa: CAISDELAGEYEQYF

v_call: TRBV3-1/TRBV3-2
clone_size: NA
cdr3_length: 14
j_call: TRBJ2-2
d_call: TRBD2
cdr3_nt: TGTGCCAGCAGCCAGAGACTAGCTGCCGGGGAGCTGTTTTTT
cdr3_aa: CASSQRLAAGELFF

v_call: TRBV27
clone_size: NA
cdr3_length: 16
j_call: TRBJ2-1
d_call: NA
cdr3_nt: TGTGCCAGCAGTTTATCCGACCGGGGGTCCTACAATGAGCAGTTCTTC
cdr3_aa: CASSLSDRGSYNEQFF

v_call: TRBV29-1
clone_size: once
cdr3_length: 13
j_call: TRBJ2-1
d_call: TRBD2
cdr3_nt: TGCAGCGTTGTTGGACTAGCGGGGAATGAGCAGTTCTTC
cdr3_aa: CSVVGLAGNEQFF

v_call: TRBV25-1
clone_size: NA
cdr3_length: 13
j_call: TRBJ1-2
d_call: NA
cdr3_nt: TGTGCCAGCAGTGTTCGACAGAGTTATGGCTACACCTTC
cdr3_aa: CASSVRQSYGYTF

v_call: TRBV19
clone_size: NA
cdr3_length: 15
j_call: TRBJ2-1
d_call: TRBD2
cdr3_nt: TGTGCCAGTAGTATGGGAGGGTACTCCTACAATGAGCAGTTCTTC
cdr3_aa: CASSMGGYSYNEQFF

v_call: TRBV6-5
clone_size: once
cdr3_length: 12
j_call: TRBJ1-2
d_call: TRBD1
cdr3_nt: TGTGCCAGCAGTTCCGACAGGGGGCGGACCTTCTTC
cdr3_aa: CASSSDRGRTFF

v_call: TRBV5-1
clone_size: NA
cdr3_length: 16
j_call: TRBJ2-3
d_call: NA
cdr3_nt: TGCGCCAGCAGCTTACAGGGAACCCCTTTTGCAGATACGCAGTATTTT
cdr3_aa: CASSLQGTPFADTQYF

v_call: TRBV10-1
clone_size: few
cdr3_length: 20
j_call: TRBJ2-4
d_call: TRBD1
cdr3_nt: TGCGCCAGCATGGGAACGCCGGGACAGGGCCCCGTGTCAGCCAAAAACATTCAGTACTTC
cdr3_aa: CASMGTPGQGPVSAKNIQYF

v_call: TRBV11-2
clone_size: NA
cdr3_length: 15
j_call: TRBJ1-2
d_call: TRBD1
cdr3_nt: TGTGCCAGCAGCTCGCGAGGGACAGGCATCTTCGGCTACACCTTC
cdr3_aa: CASSSRGTGIFGYTF

v_call: TRBV10-3
clone_size: NA
cdr3_length: 13
j_call: TRBJ1-6
d_call: NA
cdr3_nt: TGTGCCGCAACAAACATTTACAATTCACCCCTCCACTTT
cdr3_aa: CAATNIYNSPLHF

v_call: TRBV12-3/TRBV12-4
clone_size: NA
cdr3_length: 13
j_call: TRBJ1-2
d_call: NA
cdr3_nt: TGTGCCAGCAGTTTCCTAGGAAACTATGGCTACACCTTC
cdr3_aa: CASSFLGNYGYTF

v_call: TRBV6-5
clone_size: NA
cdr3_length: 14
j_call: TRBJ1-1
d_call: TRBD1
cdr3_nt: TGTGCCAGCAGCCTGACAGGGGAGGGCACTGAAGCTTTCTTT
cdr3_aa: CASSLTGEGTEAFF

v_call: TRBV28
clone_size: NA
cdr3_length: 14
j_call: TRBJ1-1
d_call: TRBD1
cdr3_nt: TGTGCCAGCAGTGGGCCGGGGACAGCAACTGAAGCTTTCTTT
cdr3_aa: CASSGPGTATEAFF

v_call: TRBV6-5
clone_size: NA
cdr3_length: 13
j_call: TRBJ2-7
d_call: NA
cdr3_nt: TGTGCCAGCACAATGGCAAACTCCTACGAGCAGTACTTC
cdr3_aa: CASTMANSYEQYF

v_call: TRBV4-3
clone_size: NA
cdr3_length: 13
j_call: TRBJ1-6
d_call: NA
cdr3_nt: TGCGCCAGCAGCCAAGATTCGAATTCACCCCTCCACTTT
cdr3_aa: CASSQDSNSPLHF

v_call: TRBV5-5
clone_size: NA
cdr3_length: 15
j_call: TRBJ1-2
d_call: NA
cdr3_nt: TGTGCCAGCAGCCTTTTGGGCCACTCCAACTATGGCTACACCTTC
cdr3_aa: CASSLLGHSNYGYTF

v_call: TRBV7-2
clone_size: NA
cdr3_length: 17
j_call: TRBJ2-3
d_call: TRBD2
cdr3_nt: TGTGCCAGCAGCTTATTGGGACTAGCGGGGGGGCCAGGCACGCAGTATTTT
cdr3_aa: CASSLLGLAGGPGTQYF

v_call: TRBV7-9
clone_size: NA
cdr3_length: 16
j_call: TRBJ2-5
d_call: TRBD2
cdr3_nt: TGTGCCAGCAGCTTGGAAGCTAGCGGGAGTTTAGAGACCCAGTACTTC
cdr3_aa: CASSLEASGSLETQYF